Listed below are T cell receptor beta chains from one sample, sequenced in a study of chemoradiotherapy in HPV16-positive cancers. Sequenced by immunoSEQ multiplex PCR; TCRdb stores in-frame clones only, minus some. This sample has 1,500 or so clones, with approximately 86% found just once. Sequences were derived from tumor tissue, sampled from a patient who underwent chemoradiotherapy. The receptors stem from a human donor with HPV-associated anogenital cancer. The CDR3 runs from the conserved cysteine through the conserved F or W. A D gene is named only where the DNA matches it firmly. Some rows have no size entry. The others give once, few or many, or a class for an expanded clone.

J | size | V | D | CDR3 | DNA
TRBJ2-3 | once | TRBV5-4 | . | CASSSPLDRRTDTQYF | TGTGCCAGCAGCTCCCCTCTCGACAGACGCACAGATACGCAGTATTTT
TRBJ1-6 | . | TRBV4-2 | . | CASSQSGTIGNSPLHF | TGTGCCAGCAGCCAAAGTGGCACGATCGGCAATTCACCCCTCCACTTT
TRBJ1-3 | . | TRBV11-1 | . | CASSLKRSGIASGNTIYF | TGTGCCAGCAGCTTGAAACGGTCCGGGATCGCCTCTGGAAACACCATATATTTT
TRBJ1-4 | once | TRBV30 | TRBD1 | CAWSVHQGARATNEKLFF | TGTGCCTGGAGTGTACATCAGGGGGCGAGAGCAACTAATGAAAAACTGTTTTTT
TRBJ1-1 | . | TRBV4-2 | . | CASSQDPFREPNTEAFF | TGTGCCAGCAGCCAAGATCCCTTTAGAGAGCCGAACACTGAAGCTTTCTTT
TRBJ2-2 | . | TRBV7-9 | . | CASSLELGAGELFF | TGTGCCAGCAGCTTAGAGTTGGGAGCCGGGGAGCTGTTTTTT
TRBJ2-5 | . | TRBV5-1 | TRBD1 | CASSLATGRGETQYF | TGCGCCAGCAGCTTGGCGACAGGGCGCGGGGAGACCCAGTACTTC
TRBJ2-1 | . | TRBV5-1 | . | CASSLGTIDEQFF | TGCGCCAGCAGCTTGGGGACTATTGATGAGCAGTTCTTC
TRBJ1-2 | . | TRBV7-3 | . | CASSLTGTDGYTF | TGTGCCAGCAGCTTAACTGGGACGGATGGCTACACCTTC
TRBJ1-1 | . | TRBV7-8 | . | CASSPPMAGEAFF | TGTGCCAGCAGCCCCCCCATGGCCGGAGAAGCTTTCTTT
TRBJ1-5 | few | TRBV10-3 | TRBD1 | CAINTGDSNQPQHF | TGTGCCATCAATACAGGGGATAGCAATCAGCCCCAGCATTTT
TRBJ1-2 | . | TRBV19 | . | CASRQLDGYTF | TGTGCCAGTAGACAGCTGGATGGCTACACCTTC
TRBJ1-1 | . | TRBV2 | . | CASELRMNTEAFF | TGTGCCAGCGAGTTGAGGATGAACACTGAAGCTTTCTTT
TRBJ1-4 | . | TRBV30 | . | CAWIARGFKSEKLFF | TGTGCCTGGATAGCGCGGGGGTTCAAAAGCGAAAAACTGTTTTTT
TRBJ1-2 | . | TRBV27 | . | CASSLSGRGYTF | TGTGCCAGCAGTTTATCGGGTAGGGGCTACACCTTC
TRBJ2-1 | . | TRBV4-1 | . | CASSQTTTRANEQFF | TGCGCCAGCAGCCAAACCACTACAAGGGCCAATGAGCAGTTCTTC
TRBJ1-5 | . | TRBV5-6 | . | CASSLEELRESGNQPQHF | TGTGCCAGCAGCTTGGAAGAACTGCGGGAAAGCGGCAATCAGCCCCAGCATTTT
TRBJ2-2 | . | TRBV5-1 | . | CASSLPWDTGELFF | TGCGCCAGCAGCTTGCCGTGGGACACCGGGGAGCTGTTTTTT
TRBJ1-2 | . | TRBV18 | . | CASSPLVGLEGYTF | TGTGCCAGCTCACCACTCGTAGGGTTGGAAGGCTACACCTTC
TRBJ2-4 | . | TRBV5-4 | . | CASSLAGAKNIQYF | TGTGCCAGCAGCTTGGCAGGGGCCAAAAACATTCAGTACTTC
TRBJ1-1 | once | TRBV30 | . | CAWSVGHLNTEAFF | TGTGCCTGGAGTGTGGGACACCTGAACACTGAAGCTTTCTTT
TRBJ2-7 | . | TRBV2 | . | CASSTWANYEQYF | TGTGCCAGCAGTACCTGGGCTAACTACGAGCAGTACTTC
TRBJ1-6 | . | TRBV30 | TRBD1 | CAWSGGDSQNSPLHF | TGTGCCTGGAGTGGGGGGGACAGCCAGAATTCACCCCTCCACTTT
TRBJ1-1 | . | TRBV6-1 | TRBD1 | CASSEGQGVTSEAFF | TGTGCCAGCAGTGAAGGTCAGGGGGTCACGTCTGAAGCTTTCTTT
TRBJ1-2 | once | TRBV10-3 | . | CAISDTKRYGYTF | TGTGCCATCAGTGATACCAAGCGTTATGGCTACACCTTC
TRBJ1-6 | . | TRBV11-3 | . | CASSLDIEGISSYNSPLHF | TGTGCCAGCAGCTTAGATATCGAGGGAATCAGCTCCTATAATTCACCCCTCCACTTT
TRBJ2-3 | once | TRBV29-1 | . | CSVVGDSTDTQYF | TGCAGCGTTGTCGGGGACAGCACAGATACGCAGTATTTT
TRBJ2-7 | few | TRBV7-6 | . | CASSLLGGISYEQYF | TGTGCCAGCAGCTTACTCGGGGGAATCTCCTACGAGCAGTACTTC